Listed here are 30 T cell receptor beta chains from one sample, sequenced in a study of cytotoxic CD8 clonotypes in ibrutinib-treated CLL. Some clones are missing from TCRdb's copy, which holds only in-frame ones; the method was immunoSEQ multiplex PCR. The sample records 90,000 to 150,000 clones, approximately 56% being singletons. The sequenced sample was PBMCs, obtained after 24 months of ibrutinib treatment. Source of these receptors: a human donor with chronic lymphocytic leukemia.

This clone appeared a few times. The chain is built from TRBV5-1 and TRBJ2-4; D unclear. The V gene lost 4 bases and the J gene lost 15 bases, with 17 bases spanning the gap. Germline loops: CDR1 SGHRS, CDR2 YFSETQ. The CDR3 contains 12 residues. The CDR3 here is CASSEPGRPGYF. The CDR3, as DNA: TGCGCCAGCAGCGAGCCTGGACGACCGGGGTACTTC.

The chain carries TRBV5-1 and TRBJ1-1; no definite D call. Trimming pared 9 bases from V and 1 base from J, leaving 13 bases between. CDR1 SGHRS and CDR2 YFSETQ come from the germline V gene. The CDR3 is made up of 13 amino acids. The CDR3: CATTPTPNTEAFF. Written as DNA, the CDR3 is TGCGCCACCACACCGACTCCGAACACTGAAGCTTTCTTT.

The chain links TRBV7-9 to TRBJ2-1; D unresolved. The CDR3 consists of 15 residues. CDR1 and CDR2 from the germline V gene are SEHNR and FQNEAQ (reference sequence). V lost 2 bases to trimming and J lost 0 bases, with 8 bases between them. CDR3 DNA: TGTGCCAGCAGCTTAAGAATTTTCTCCTACAATGAGCAGTTCTTC. Amino acids: CASSLRIFSYNEQFF. The full variable domain, completed using reference TRBV7-9 and TRBJ2-1, is DTGVSQNPRHKITKRGQNVTFRCDPISEHNRLYWYRQTLGQGPEFLTYFQNEAQLEKSRLLSDRFSAERPKGSFSTLEIQRTEQGDSAMYLCASSLRIFSYNEQFFGPGTRLTVL.

The V call is TRBV9, the J call TRBJ2-7, with 7 bases matching TRBD2. V lost 4 bases, J lost 5 bases, and 9 bases stayed unmatched. Germline lookup yields CDR1 SGDLS and CDR2 YYNGEE. CDR3 size: 14 residues. The CDR3 DNA reads as TGTGCCAGCAGCCGAAGTCTAGCGGCTGACGAGCAGTACTTC. This codes for CASSRSLAADEQYF.

This clone occurred a few times. The chain links TRBV2 to TRBJ1-2; no reliable D call. The CDR3 spans 13 residues. The V end lost 2 bases, the J end lost 2 bases, and 6 bases lay between the germline ends. The germline CDR1 and CDR2 sequences are SNHLY and FYNNEI. This CDR3 reads CASSELGNYGYTF. CDR3 nucleotides: TGTGCCAGCAGTGAATTGGGGAACTATGGCTACACCTTC.

V usage is TRBV10-2 and J usage is TRBJ1-5; D not resolved. The CDR3 runs to 15 residues. The V end lost 6 bases, the J end lost 3 bases, and 15 bases lay between the germline ends. Per germline, CDR1 WSHSY and CDR2 SAAADI. The CDR3 loop is CASRAAQPDNQPQHF. DNA of the CDR3: TGCGCCAGCAGGGCAGCTCAACCGGACAATCAGCCCCAGCATTTT.

The chain is built from TRBV9 and TRBJ2-7; 8 bases are a match to TRBD1. CDR1 and CDR2 (germline): SGDLS, YYNGEE. This CDR3 is 14 amino acids long. V lost 8 bases, J lost 7 bases, and 14 bases stayed unmatched. The CDR3 region is CARKRGQGAREQYF. The CDR3 bases are TGTGCCAGGAAGAGGGGGCAGGGGGCGCGTGAGCAGTACTTC. The variable domain in full, completed from reference TRBV9 and TRBJ2-7, reads DSGVTQTPKHLITATGQRVTLRCSPRSGDLSVYWYQQSLDQGLQFLIQYYNGEERAKGNILERFSAQQFPDLHSELNLSSLELGDSALYFCARKRGQGAREQYFGPGTRLTVT.

The table lists this clone with a count of one. The V call is TRBV11-3, the J call TRBJ1-1, with a possible D match to TRBD1 (5 bases). The CDR3 runs to 14 residues. Germline CDR1 is SGHNT and CDR2 is YENEEA. V lost 1 base and J 5 bases, leaving 11 bases between the germline ends. The CDR3 region is CASSLGRERTEAFF. CDR3 DNA: TGTGCCAGCAGCTTAGGCAGGGAGCGGACTGAAGCTTTCTTT.

The rearrangement joins TRBV6-6 to TRBJ2-7; D is ambiguous. V was shortened by 8 bases and J by 9 bases, with 14 bases between the two germline ends. Germline V lookup: CDR1 MNHNY, CDR2 SVGAGI (reference sequence). The CDR3 covers 11 residues. CDR3: CASRKEVRQYF. DNA of the CDR3: TGTGCCAGCCGGAAGGAAGTCAGGCAGTACTTC.

This chain uses TRBV30 with TRBJ2-2; 8 bases align to TRBD2. V was pared by 2 bases and J by 4 bases, with 3 bases of the junction left unmatched. The CDR3 has 14 amino acids. Germline assignment: CDR1 GTSNPN and CDR2 SVGIG (reference sequence). As DNA, the CDR3 is TGTGCCTGGAGTATCAGCGGGGGCACCGGGGAGCTGTTTTTT. Residues: CAWSISGGTGELFF.

The chain employs TRBV6-5 and TRBJ2-5; the D call may be TRBD1 or TRBD2 (5 bases each). V dropped 4 bases and J dropped 7 bases, with 10 bases sitting between them. The CDR3 extends over 12 amino acids. Germline CDR1 and CDR2: MNHEY and SVGAGI. As DNA, the CDR3 is TGTGCCAGCAGTTTTAATGGGGGGACCCAGTACTTC. Protein sequence: CASSFNGGTQYF.

V usage is TRBV15 and J usage is TRBJ1-6, with 7 bases aligning to TRBD1. The CDR3 extends over 13 amino acids. With 5 bases clipped from V and 10 bases from J, the junction kept 5 bases outside the gene matches. The germline V gene encodes CDR1 LNHNV and CDR2 YYDKDF (reference sequence). CDR3 nucleotides: TGTGCCACCAGCCCAGGGGGTTTCTCACCCCTCCACTTT. Translating it yields CATSPGGFSPLHF.

This clone was observed a few times. V is TRBV2 and J is TRBJ2-3, with 13 positions matching TRBD2. V lost 4 bases and J lost 5; bases outside the gene matches: 6. The CDR3 runs to 16 residues. Germline lookup yields CDR1 SNHLY and CDR2 FYNNEI. Written as DNA, the CDR3 is TGTGCCAGCAGTGGTTTTCGGACTAGCGGGAGAGATACGCAGTATTTT. Its protein product is CASSGFRTSGRDTQYF.

The CDR3 nucleotides read TGCGCCAGCAGCTTGGGGGACAGGGATAATTCACCCCTCCACTTT. It encodes CASSLGDRDNSPLHF. The chain employs TRBV5-1 and TRBJ1-6; TRBD1 matches 9 bases. The CDR3 has 15 residues. The germline gives CDR1 SGHRS, CDR2 YFSETQ. Trimming took 0 bases from V and 5 from J; bases not matched to a gene: 0.

The rearrangement uses TRBV5-1 and TRBJ2-2; D not certain. The ends were cut back, 2 bases at V and 3 bases at J, with 5 bases in the middle. CDR3 length: 13 amino acids. In germline, CDR1 is SGHRS, CDR2 YFSETQ. In DNA form, the CDR3 reads TGCGCCAGCAGCTTTGGGGACACCGGGGAGCTGTTTTTT. It yields the protein CASSFGDTGELFF.

This clone was counted between two and nine times. This chain joins TRBV10-3 and TRBJ2-3; D may correspond to TRBD1 or TRBD2 (6 bases each). Germline V lookup: CDR1 ENHRY, CDR2 SYGVKD. The CDR3 extends over 13 amino acids. Trimming shortened V by 6 bases and J by 5 bases, and 12 bases separated the two germline ends. The CDR3 DNA sequence: TGTGCCATCAGGGCAGGAGGGGGAGATACGCAGTATTTT. It codes for CAIRAGGGDTQYF.

The chain has TRBV6-1 and TRBJ1-6, with no clear D. The V gene's germline CDR1 is MNHNS and CDR2 SASEGT. Trimming took off 10 bases at V and 4 bases at J, with 17 bases between the two ends. The CDR3 is 15 residues long. CDR3: CATMTFGGYNSPLHF. The CDR3 nucleotides read TGTGCCACCATGACATTTGGAGGGTATAATTCACCCCTCCACTTT.

The rearrangement joins TRBV7-9 to TRBJ2-1; 13 nucleotides align to TRBD2. The CDR3 contains 15 residues. The J segment lost 5 bases and the V segment lost 8 bases, leaving 6 bases of the junction unmatched. The germline V gene encodes CDR1 SEHNR and CDR2 FQNEAQ (reference sequence). DNA of the CDR3: TGTGCCAGCGAATCGGGACTAGCGGGAAACAATGAGCAGTTCTTC. Translating it yields CASESGLAGNNEQFF. Combining the CDR3 with reference TRBV7-9 and TRBJ2-1 gives the whole variable domain DTGVSQNPRHKITKRGQNVTFRCDPISEHNRLYWYRQTLGQGPEFLTYFQNEAQLEKSRLLSDRFSAERPKGSFSTLEIQRTEQGDSAMYLCASESGLAGNNEQFFGPGTRLTVL.

The chain recombines TRBV5-1 with TRBJ2-5, with 13 bases identical to TRBD2. Germline values: CDR1 SGHRS, CDR2 YFSETQ. The CDR3 loop spans 18 amino acids. With V trimmed by 0 bases and J by 1 base, 6 bases remained unmatched. CDR3 residues: CASSLGWTSGGLQETQYF. The CDR3 nucleotides are TGCGCCAGCAGCTTGGGCTGGACTAGCGGGGGCCTCCAAGAGACCCAGTACTTC.

The rearrangement links TRBV25-1 to TRBJ2-3; the match to TRBD1 covers 7 bases. This CDR3 is built from 14 residues. V dropped 4 bases and J dropped 7; count of bases not matched to a gene: 8. CDR1 is MGHDK, CDR2 SYGVNS, per germline. Here the CDR3 DNA reads TGTGCCAGCAGTGGGGACAGAGCTTTTAATACGCAGTATTTT. This gives the protein CASSGDRAFNTQYF.

V usage is TRBV10-1 and J usage is TRBJ1-5, with D possibly TRBD1 on 5 matching bases. This CDR3 is built from 13 residues. V lost 4 bases, J lost 4 bases, and 8 bases lay in between. Per germline, CDR1 WNHNN and CDR2 SYGVQD (reference sequence). CDR3 residues: CASSVDRNQPQHF. As DNA, the CDR3 is TGCGCCAGCAGTGTAGACAGAAATCAGCCCCAGCATTTT.

This clone was seen a handful of times. The chain uses TRBV28 and TRBJ2-7; 9 bases line up with TRBD2. This CDR3 region has 15 residues. V dropped 7 bases and J dropped 4; count of bases not matched to a gene: 11. Germline V lookup: CDR1 MDHEN, CDR2 SYDVKM. The CDR3 region is CASKFSLAGNYEQYF. The DNA of the CDR3 is TGTGCCAGCAAGTTTAGCCTAGCGGGGAATTACGAGCAGTACTTC.

CDR3 in amino acids: CSAVASHEQYF. CDR3 nucleotides: TGCAGTGCCGTGGCGAGCCACGAGCAGTACTTC. The V and J genes are TRBV20-1 and TRBJ2-7, with D unresolved. Looked up from germline, CDR1 is DFQATT and CDR2 is SNEGSKA (reference sequence). The CDR3 consists of 11 residues. The germline V and J ends were trimmed by 6 bases and 5 bases, with 11 bases remaining between them.

The chain links TRBV9 to TRBJ1-6; D is uncertain. This CDR3 is 14 amino acids long. Germline V gene data show CDR1 as SGDLS and CDR2 as YYNGEE. Trimming stripped 0 bases from V and 5 bases from J, with 6 bases between. The CDR3 region is CASSVASDNSPLHF. The CDR3 DNA reads TGTGCCAGCAGCGTAGCTTCAGATAATTCACCCCTCCACTTT.

The chain joins TRBV5-4 to TRBJ2-7, with TRBD2 as a possible D gene (5 bases). The V end was cut by 0 bases, the J end by 3 bases, with 13 bases between. Germline V CDR1 and CDR2: SGHNT, YYREEE (reference sequence). This CDR3 spans 15 amino acids. The CDR3 bases are TGTGCCAGCAGCTTGGAGGGAGATAAGGGCTACGAGCAGTACTTC. Amino acids: CASSLEGDKGYEQYF.

The V call is TRBV7-2, the J call TRBJ2-1; tentatively, D is TRBD1 or TRBD2 (6 bases each). Germline V gene data show CDR1 as SGHTA and CDR2 as FQGNSA. With 2 bases removed from V and 4 bases from J, the gap between germline ends came to 9 bases. The CDR3 covers 14 residues. CDR3 nucleotides: TGTGCCAGCAGCTTAAGGGGGGCTTACAATGAGCAGTTCTTC. This translates into CASSLRGAYNEQFF.

CDR3 bases: TGTGCCAGCAGCCCCAGGGGGGGGATCACAGATACGCAGTATTTT. Protein product: CASSPRGGITDTQYF. This chain joins TRBV5-4 and TRBJ2-3; either TRBD1 or TRBD2 may fit D (7 bases each). CDR1 and CDR2 from the germline V gene are SGHNT and YYREEE (reference sequence). The germline V and J ends were trimmed by 4 bases and 2 bases, with 14 bases remaining between them. The CDR3 consists of 15 residues.

In this sample, this clone turned up a few times. The chain links TRBV7-9 to TRBJ1-2; D is undetermined. The CDR3 loop spans 15 amino acids. The V gene's germline CDR1 is SEHNR and CDR2 FQNEAQ (reference sequence). With 6 bases removed from V and 8 bases from J, the gap between germline ends came to 22 bases. The CDR3 loop is CASRSGGPSAYGYTF. CDR3 nucleotides: TGTGCCAGCAGATCCGGAGGGCCCTCTGCCTACGGCTACACCTTC.

This chain connects TRBV19 to TRBJ2-3, with D possibly called TRBD1 or TRBD2 (6 bases each). Trimming stripped 4 bases from V and 4 bases from J, with 15 bases between. The CDR3 has 15 amino acids. Germline V gene lookup returns CDR1 LNHDA and CDR2 SQIVND (reference sequence). In DNA form, the CDR3 reads TGTGCCAGTAGTACCCTACAGGGCGGGGCAGATACGCAGTATTTT. Amino acid sequence: CASSTLQGGADTQYF.

As concerns this clone: Other DNA variants within this sample encode the same CDR3. The chain recombines TRBV6-5 with TRBJ1-2; 9 bases match TRBD1. Trimming at V came to 5 bases and at J to 0 bases, leaving 1 base not matched to a gene. The CDR3 is 14 residues long. Germline V gives CDR1 MNHEY, CDR2 SVGAGI. Here the CDR3 reads CASSRTGANYGYTF. CDR3 nucleotide sequence: TGTGCCAGCAGTCGGACAGGGGCTAACTATGGCTACACCTTC.